One sample yielded the 24 T cell receptor beta chains listed below, sequenced in a study of shared clonotypes between healthy human individuals. This table comes from immunoSEQ multiplex PCR, and its TCRdb copy is limited to in-frame clones, with some not included. The data hold 1.6 million or so clones, with 98% to 99% observed a single time. The sample consisted of naive CD4+ T cells sorted from blood. Stated subset: CD45RA+ positively selected. The receptors shown here come from a man aged 25-45 years in good health.

J is TRBJ2-7 and V is TRBV2, with TRBD1 matching 10 bases. The V gene end was trimmed by 11 bases and the J gene end by 6 bases; junction bases not matched to a gene: 13. The germline V gene has CDR1 SNHLY and CDR2 FYNNEI. The CDR3 is 14 residues long. The DNA of the CDR3 is TGTGCCGGACCTCGACAGGGGGCTAGTCTCGAGCAGTACTTC. It codes for CAGPRQGASLEQYF. The full variable domain, in which reference TRBV2 and TRBJ2-7 provide the parts outside the CDR3, is EPEVTQTPSHQVTQMGQEVILRCVPISNHLYFYWYRQILGQKVEFLVSFYNNEISEKSEIFDDQFSVERPDGSNFTLKIRSTKLEDSAMYFCAGPRQGASLEQYFGPGTRLTVT.

The CDR3 DNA reads TGCGCCAGCCAATCAAGTGGTCTAAATGAGCAGTTCTTC. Its protein is CASQSSGLNEQFF. The J gene is TRBJ2-1, the V gene TRBV5-1; D is undetermined. The CDR3 sequence is 13 residues long. Trimming shortened V by 7 bases and J by 7 bases, and 15 bases separated the two germline ends. Per germline, CDR1 SGHRS and CDR2 YFSETQ.

The chain combines TRBV27 with TRBJ1-5; tentatively, D is TRBD1 (5 bases). Trimming left V 4 bases short and J 5 bases short, with 18 bases between. The germline gives CDR1 MNHEY, CDR2 SMNVEV (reference sequence). CDR3 length: 16 residues. The CDR3 region is CASSSNTRVGDQPQHF. The CDR3 DNA reads as TGTGCCAGCAGTTCAAATACAAGGGTGGGGGATCAGCCCCAGCATTTT.

V is TRBV7-6 and J is TRBJ2-2; D unclear. Trimming took off 0 bases at V and 2 bases at J, with 10 bases between the two ends. The CDR3 is made up of 16 amino acids. Germline loops: CDR1 SGHVS, CDR2 FNYEAQ. The CDR3 nucleotides read TGTGCCAGCAGCTTAGCGGGCACGATTAACACCGGGGAGCTGTTTTTT. Translation: CASSLAGTINTGELFF.

This clone was seen just once. The genes are TRBV19 and TRBJ2-3; D gene unclear. The V and J ends lost 4 bases and 1 base respectively, with 15 bases between them. Germline lookup yields CDR1 LNHDA and CDR2 SQIVND (reference sequence). The CDR3 has 16 amino acids. In nucleotides, the CDR3 is TGTGCCAGTAGTAAAGGTAGGACCTCCGGCACAGATACGCAGTATTTT. It is translated as CASSKGRTSGTDTQYF. Full variable domain (missing parts from reference TRBV19 and TRBJ2-3): DGGITQSPKYLFRKEGQNVTLSCEQNLNHDAMYWYRQDPGQGLRLIYYSQIVNDFQKGDIAEGYSVSREKKESFPLTVTSAQKNPTAFYLCASSKGRTSGTDTQYFGPGTRLTVL.

The chain joins TRBV18 to TRBJ2-5; 7 bases map to TRBD1. Trimming at V came to 1 base and at J to 5 bases, leaving 19 bases not matched to a gene. Germline assignment: CDR1 KGHSH and CDR2 LQKENI. The length of the CDR3 is 19 residues. The CDR3 DNA is TGTGCCAGCTCACCACTCAGACAGGGACCGCTGGCTCAAGGGGAGACCCAGTACTTC. Translated: CASSPLRQGPLAQGETQYF.

The genes are TRBV6-1 and TRBJ2-4; D may correspond to TRBD1 or TRBD2 (5 bases each). This CDR3 has 14 residues. V was cut by 3 bases and J by 7 bases, with 13 bases left in between. Germline CDR1 is MNHNS and CDR2 is SASEGT. The CDR3: CASSEIRDGNIQYF. The CDR3 nucleotides are TGTGCCAGCAGTGAGATCCGGGACGGCAACATTCAGTACTTC.

The rearrangement links TRBV5-4 to TRBJ1-1; 7 nucleotides agree with TRBD1. CDR1 is SGHNT, CDR2 YYREEE, per germline (reference sequence). This CDR3 spans 15 amino acids. V lost 4 bases, J lost 2 bases, and 8 bases stayed unmatched. The CDR3 protein is CASSPGGVLNTEAFF. DNA for the CDR3: TGTGCCAGCAGCCCAGGGGGAGTTCTTAACACTGAAGCTTTCTTT.

This chain joins TRBV7-2 and TRBJ2-7, with TRBD1 matching 7 bases. The CDR3 totals 15 residues. J gave up 5 bases and V 2 bases, and 9 bases lay outside the gene matches. Germline CDR1 reads SGHTA; CDR2 reads FQGNSA. The CDR3 is CASSLSRGPTNEQYF. CDR3 nucleotides: TGTGCCAGCAGCTTATCGAGGGGGCCGACGAACGAGCAGTACTTC. Full variable domain (remainder filled in from reference TRBV7-2 and TRBJ2-7): GAGVSQSPSNKVTEKGKDVELRCDPISGHTALYWYRQSLGQGLEFLIYFQGNSAPDKSGLPSDRFSAERTGGSVSTLTIQRTQQEDSAVYLCASSLSRGPTNEQYFGPGTRLTVT.

This chain links TRBV30 with TRBJ1-5; no definite D call. CDR3 length: 13 amino acids. Germline V CDR1 and CDR2: GTSNPN, SVGIG (reference sequence). Between the trimmed V and J ends, which lost 4 bases and 0 bases, there was a span of 7 bases. This CDR3 reads CAWNRNSNQPQHF. In DNA, the CDR3 is TGTGCCTGGAACAGAAATAGCAATCAGCCCCAGCATTTT.

The rearrangement uses TRBV2 and TRBJ1-1; D is unresolved. V lost 3 bases to trimming and J lost 8 bases, with 7 bases between them. Germline lookup yields CDR1 SNHLY and CDR2 FYNNEI. The CDR3 extends over 11 amino acids. CDR3 protein: CASSESDEAFF. In DNA form, the CDR3 reads TGTGCCAGCAGTGAGTCAGACGAAGCTTTCTTT.

The chain carries TRBV28 and TRBJ2-2; 9 positions match TRBD1. J was trimmed by 4 bases and V by 0 bases; bases with no gene match: 3. CDR1 and CDR2 (germline): MDHEN, SYDVKM. The CDR3 loop spans 16 amino acids. In nucleotides, the CDR3 is TGTGCCAGCAGTTTATGGGGACAGGGAGGCACCGGGGAGCTGTTTTTT. Translating it yields CASSLWGQGGTGELFF. Variable domain in full (rest from reference TRBV28 and TRBJ2-2): DVKVTQSSRYLVKRTGEKVFLECVQDMDHENMFWYRQDPGLGLRLIYFSYDVKMKEKGDIPEGYSVSREKKERFSLILESASTNQTSMYLCASSLWGQGGTGELFFGEGSRLTVL.

J is TRBJ2-2 and V is TRBV28; perhaps TRBD2 as D (5 bases). V lost 1 base to trimming and J lost 3 bases, with 6 bases between them. The CDR3 is made up of 14 amino acids. Germline CDR1 reads MDHEN; CDR2 reads SYDVKM. The CDR3 loop is CASSLSGDTGELFF. In DNA form, the CDR3 reads TGTGCCAGCAGTTTATCCGGGGACACCGGGGAGCTGTTTTTT.

This clone was seen more than once but under ten times. The chain carries TRBV2 and TRBJ1-2; D might be TRBD1 (6 bases). This CDR3 comprises 13 residues. CDR1 is SNHLY, CDR2 FYNNEI, per germline. V was shortened by 4 bases and J by 1 base, with 7 bases between the two germline ends. The CDR3 protein is CASSGTVNYGYTF. DNA for the CDR3: TGTGCCAGCAGTGGGACAGTTAACTATGGCTACACCTTC.

The chain is built from TRBV7-2 and TRBJ2-3, with TRBD2 as a possible D gene (6 bases). Germline lookup yields CDR1 SGHTA and CDR2 FQGNSA. This CDR3 comprises 15 residues. V lost 3 bases, J lost 7 bases, and 17 bases lay in between. CDR3 protein: CASSLGGGVLNTQYF. DNA of the CDR3: TGTGCCAGCAGCTTGGGAGGAGGGGTTCTGAATACGCAGTATTTT.

The chain couples TRBV18 to TRBJ1-2; D not resolved. Germline V lookup: CDR1 KGHSH, CDR2 LQKENI. This CDR3 contains 18 residues. Trimming took off 6 bases at V and 0 bases at J, with 23 bases between the two ends. The CDR3 is CASSSRKPPETANYGYTF. The CDR3 nucleotides are TGTGCCAGCTCCTCCCGAAAGCCGCCGGAAACAGCTAACTATGGCTACACCTTC.

This chain links TRBV5-1 with TRBJ1-3, with TRBD1 identical over 7 bases. CDR1 and CDR2 (germline): SGHRS, YFSETQ. The junction had 6 bases not matched to a gene; V was cut back by 1 base and J by 2 bases. The CDR3 contains 16 residues. CDR3 region: CASSLLTGTAGNTIYF. The CDR3 nucleotides are TGCGCCAGCAGCTTGTTAACCGGGACAGCTGGAAACACCATATATTTT.

This sequence joins TRBV19 and TRBJ2-3; 7 nucleotides align to TRBD2. Germline CDR1 is LNHDA and CDR2 is SQIVND (reference sequence). The CDR3 has 14 residues. J was trimmed by 5 bases and V by 4 bases; bases with no gene match: 6. The CDR3 DNA sequence: TGTGCCAGTAGTAGAAGACTAGCTAAAGATACGCAGTATTTT. Translating it yields CASSRRLAKDTQYF.

V is TRBV28 and J is TRBJ2-6; D remains ambiguous. V was pared by 3 bases and J by 2 bases, with 8 bases between. CDR3 length equals 15 residues. The germline V gene has CDR1 MDHEN and CDR2 SYDVKM. CDR3 region: CASSFYLTGANVLTF. The CDR3 DNA reads as TGTGCCAGCAGTTTTTATCTAACTGGGGCCAACGTCCTGACTTTC.

The chain joins TRBV10-1 to TRBJ1-5; D uncertain. Trimming shortened V by 6 bases and J by 0 bases, and 12 bases separated the two germline ends. The V gene's germline CDR1 is WNHNN and CDR2 SYGVQD (reference sequence). The CDR3 has 15 residues. The CDR3 DNA follows: TGCGCCAGCAGCAAGTCCCGTTTTAGCAATCAGCCCCAGCATTTT. It encodes CASSKSRFSNQPQHF.

The chain uses TRBV7-2 and TRBJ1-1, with no clear D. V was pared by 4 bases and J by 1 base, with 7 bases between. The CDR3 spans 13 residues. The germline V gene encodes CDR1 SGHTA and CDR2 FQGNSA. DNA of the CDR3: TGTGCCAGCAGCTCTAAAAGGAACACTGAAGCTTTCTTT. Encoded protein: CASSSKRNTEAFF. The entire variable domain, with the rest obtained from reference TRBV7-2 and TRBJ1-1, is as follows: GAGVSQSPSNKVTEKGKDVELRCDPISGHTALYWYRQSLGQGLEFLIYFQGNSAPDKSGLPSDRFSAERTGGSVSTLTIQRTQQEDSAVYLCASSSKRNTEAFFGQGTRLTVV.

This rearrangement joins TRBV14 to TRBJ1-4; D ambiguous. V was trimmed by 1 base and J by 5 bases, leaving 11 bases between them. CDR1 SGHDN and CDR2 FVKESK come from the germline V gene. The CDR3 consists of 15 residues. The CDR3 bases are TGTGCCAGCAGCCAAGCTCAAGGCTACAATGAAAAACTGTTTTTT. Residues: CASSQAQGYNEKLFF.

The rearrangement uses TRBV1 and TRBJ2-7. TRBV1 has pseudogene status. CDR3 size: 14 residues. This chain's CDR3 is CTSSQDSTVYEQYF. CDR3 sequence (DNA): TGCACCAGCAGCCAAGACAGTACGGTCTACGAGCAGTACTTC.

Concerning this clone itself: This sample also contains other DNA sequences that code for the same CDR3. The V gene is TRBV18, the J gene TRBJ2-1; the match to TRBD2 covers 9 bases. The length of the CDR3 is 16 residues. In germline, CDR1 is KGHSH, CDR2 LQKENI. The junction had 3 bases not matched to a gene; V was cut back by 3 bases and J by 0 bases. The CDR3 coding sequence is TGTGCCAGCTCACCGACTAGCGGAGGCTCCTACAATGAGCAGTTCTTC. This encodes CASSPTSGGSYNEQFF.